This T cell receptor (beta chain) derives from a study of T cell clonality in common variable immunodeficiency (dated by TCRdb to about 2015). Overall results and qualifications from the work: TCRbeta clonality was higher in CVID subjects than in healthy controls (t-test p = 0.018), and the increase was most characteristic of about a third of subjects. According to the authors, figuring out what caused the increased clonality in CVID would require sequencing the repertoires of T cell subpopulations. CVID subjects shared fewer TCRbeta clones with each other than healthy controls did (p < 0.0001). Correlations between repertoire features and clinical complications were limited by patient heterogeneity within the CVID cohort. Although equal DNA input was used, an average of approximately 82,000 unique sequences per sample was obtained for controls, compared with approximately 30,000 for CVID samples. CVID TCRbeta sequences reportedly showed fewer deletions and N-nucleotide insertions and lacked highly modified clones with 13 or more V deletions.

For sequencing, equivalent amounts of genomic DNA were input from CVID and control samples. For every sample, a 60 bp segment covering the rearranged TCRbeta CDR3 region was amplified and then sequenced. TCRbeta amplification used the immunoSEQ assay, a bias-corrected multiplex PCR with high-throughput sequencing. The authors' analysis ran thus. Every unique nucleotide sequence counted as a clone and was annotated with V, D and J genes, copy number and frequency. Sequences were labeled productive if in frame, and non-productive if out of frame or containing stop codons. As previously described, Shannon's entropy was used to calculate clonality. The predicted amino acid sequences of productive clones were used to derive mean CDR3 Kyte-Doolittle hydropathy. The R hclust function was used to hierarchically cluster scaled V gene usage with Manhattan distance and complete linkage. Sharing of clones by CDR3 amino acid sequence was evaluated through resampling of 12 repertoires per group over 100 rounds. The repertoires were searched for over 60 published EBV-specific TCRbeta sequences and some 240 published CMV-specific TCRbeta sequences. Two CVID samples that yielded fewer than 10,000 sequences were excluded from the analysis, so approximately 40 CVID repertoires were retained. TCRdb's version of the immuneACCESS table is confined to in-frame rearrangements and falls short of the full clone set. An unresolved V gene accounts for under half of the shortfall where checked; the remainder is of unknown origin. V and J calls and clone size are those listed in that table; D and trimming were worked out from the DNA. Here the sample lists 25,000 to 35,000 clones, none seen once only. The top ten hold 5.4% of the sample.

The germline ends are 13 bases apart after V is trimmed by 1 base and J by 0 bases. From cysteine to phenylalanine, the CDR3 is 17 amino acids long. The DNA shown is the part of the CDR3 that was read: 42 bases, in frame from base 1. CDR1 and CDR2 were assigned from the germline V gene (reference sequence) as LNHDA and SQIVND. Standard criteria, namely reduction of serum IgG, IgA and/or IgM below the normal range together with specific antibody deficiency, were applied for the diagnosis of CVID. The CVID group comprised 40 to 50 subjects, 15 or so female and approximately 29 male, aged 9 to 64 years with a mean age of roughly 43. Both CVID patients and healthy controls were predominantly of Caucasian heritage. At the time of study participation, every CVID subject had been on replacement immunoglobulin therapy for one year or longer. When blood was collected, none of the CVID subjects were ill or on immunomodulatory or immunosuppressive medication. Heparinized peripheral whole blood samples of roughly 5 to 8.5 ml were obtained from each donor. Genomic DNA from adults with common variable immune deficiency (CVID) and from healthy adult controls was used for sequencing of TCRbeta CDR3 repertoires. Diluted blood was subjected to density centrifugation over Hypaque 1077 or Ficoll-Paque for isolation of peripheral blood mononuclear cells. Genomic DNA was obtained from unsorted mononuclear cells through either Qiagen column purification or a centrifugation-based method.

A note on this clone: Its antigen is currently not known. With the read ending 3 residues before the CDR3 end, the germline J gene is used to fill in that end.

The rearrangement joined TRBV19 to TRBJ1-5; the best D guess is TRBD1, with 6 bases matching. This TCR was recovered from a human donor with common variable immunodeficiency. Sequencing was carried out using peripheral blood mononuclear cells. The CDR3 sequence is CASSIVLGGHSNQPQHF. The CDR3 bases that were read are TGTGCCAGTAGTATAGTTCTAGGGGGACATAGCAATCAGCCC.